Following are 26 T cell receptor beta chains from one sample sequenced in a study of shared clonotypes between healthy human individuals. Clones were sequenced by immunoSEQ multiplex PCR, and TCRdb holds only the in-frame ones, with some missing. This sample has around 700,000 clones, with about 91% found just once. Naive CD8 isolation took CD45RO-negative cells positively selected for CCR7 and excluded terminally differentiated effector memory CD45RA+ cells. The specimen sequenced was naive CD8+ T cells sorted from blood. All receptors derive from a man aged 30 to 45 in good health.

This clone was seen once. The chain joins TRBV15 to TRBJ2-3; TRBD2 is a possible D gene (6 bases). V shed 0 bases and J shed 1 base, with 14 bases lying between them. The CDR3 is made up of 17 amino acids. Germline values: CDR1 LNHNV, CDR2 YYDKDF (reference sequence). In nucleotides, the CDR3 is TGTGCCACCAGCAGAGATCTCACGGGAGTGGGCACAGATACGCAGTATTTT. Its protein is CATSRDLTGVGTDTQYF.

The rearrangement links TRBV4-3 to TRBJ1-2, with no clear D. The length of the CDR3 is 16 residues. Germline V gene lookup returns CDR1 LGHNA and CDR2 YSLEER. Trimming took off 1 base at V and 3 bases at J, with 15 bases between the two ends. CDR3 loop: CASSQVGDESHYGYTF. The CDR3 nucleotides are TGCGCCAGCAGCCAAGTGGGAGACGAATCGCACTATGGCTACACCTTC.

The rearrangement uses TRBV6-5 and TRBJ2-7; D is ambiguous. V shed 0 bases and J shed 1 base, with 7 bases lying between them. This CDR3 is 14 amino acids long. Germline lookup yields CDR1 MNHEY and CDR2 SVGAGI. The CDR3, as DNA: TGTGCCAGCAGTTACTCGGACGGGTCCTACGAGCAGTACTTC. Its translation: CASSYSDGSYEQYF.

CDR3 sequence: CASSLGGTPRQGRDEQFF. CDR3 nucleotide sequence: TGCGCCAGCAGCTTGGGCGGGACCCCAAGACAGGGTCGTGATGAGCAGTTCTTC. The genes are TRBV5-1 and TRBJ2-1; the D gene is possibly TRBD1 (7 bases). Trimming removed 0 bases at V and 8 bases at J, with 24 bases between. Germline loops: CDR1 SGHRS, CDR2 YFSETQ. CDR3 length: 18 amino acids.

This clone was observed a few times. The chain recombines TRBV19 with TRBJ2-5; either TRBD1 or TRBD2 may fit D (6 bases each). The CDR3 loop spans 13 amino acids. V was pared by 4 bases and J by 4 bases, with 10 bases between. Germline CDR1 and CDR2: LNHDA and SQIVND (reference sequence). The CDR3 loop is CASSTEGGETQYF. The CDR3 DNA is TGTGCCAGTAGTACGGAGGGGGGAGAGACCCAGTACTTC.

The J gene is TRBJ2-7, the V gene TRBV27, with 7 bases that match TRBD2. The junction had 15 bases not matched to a gene; V was cut back by 6 bases and J by 4 bases. CDR1 and CDR2 (germline): MNHEY, SMNVEV (reference sequence). The CDR3 spans 16 residues. DNA of the CDR3: TGTGCCAGCAGAGGGCTGGCGGGACTAACGATTTACGAGCAGTACTTC. It is translated as CASRGLAGLTIYEQYF.

V usage is TRBV7-6 and J usage is TRBJ2-7; 7 bases line up with TRBD2. This CDR3 has 14 residues. Germline CDR1 SGHVS, CDR2 FNYEAQ. Trimming took 5 bases from V and 4 from J; bases not matched to a gene: 8. The CDR3 loop is CASSARGRVYEQYF. CDR3 DNA: TGTGCCAGCAGCGCCAGAGGGAGGGTATACGAGCAGTACTTC. Using reference TRBV7-6 and TRBJ2-7 for the parts outside the CDR3, the full variable domain is GAGVSQSPRYKVTKRGQDVALRCDPISGHVSLYWYRQALGQGPEFLTYFNYEAQQDKSGLPNDRFSAERPEGSISTLTIQRTEQRDSAMYRCASSARGRVYEQYFGPGTRLTVT.

The chain recombines TRBV27 with TRBJ2-3, with 7 bases lining up with TRBD2. CDR1 is MNHEY, CDR2 SMNVEV, per germline (reference sequence). The CDR3 runs 16 residues. V was pared by 4 bases and J by 4 bases, with 11 bases of the junction left unmatched. CDR3 coding DNA: TGTGCCAGCAGTTGGAAGTGGGGGAGGGCCCCAGATACGCAGTATTTT. Translating it yields CASSWKWGRAPDTQYF.

This chain links TRBV4-1 with TRBJ2-2; 11 bases match TRBD2. The CDR3 consists of 16 residues. Germline trimming cut 4 bases from V and 2 bases from J; bases unmatched to any gene: 3. CDR1 is MGHRA, CDR2 YSYEKL, per germline. CDR3 sequence reads: CASSPGLAVNTGELFF. CDR3 bases: TGCGCCAGCAGCCCGGGACTAGCGGTTAACACCGGGGAGCTGTTTTTT.

The chain uses TRBV4-2 and TRBJ2-7; a possible D gene is TRBD1 (6 bases). The ends were cut back, 0 bases at V and 5 bases at J, with 11 bases in the middle. In germline, CDR1 is LGHNA, CDR2 YNFKEQ. The CDR3 loop spans 14 amino acids. As DNA, the CDR3 is TGTGCCAGCAGCCAAGATCTAGGGGGAAACGAGCAGTACTTC. The encoded protein is CASSQDLGGNEQYF.

The chain links TRBV27 to TRBJ2-1; D might be TRBD1 (6 bases). This CDR3 is 17 amino acids long. V was pared by 4 bases and J by 0 bases, with 16 bases between. From germline, CDR1 is MNHEY and CDR2 SMNVEV (reference sequence). The CDR3 is CASSSLRGSSSYNEQFF. The DNA of the CDR3 is TGTGCCAGCAGTTCCCTGAGGGGGTCCAGCTCCTACAATGAGCAGTTCTTC.

Details on this clone: Other DNA sequences in this sample translate to the same CDR3. The chain employs TRBV7-9 and TRBJ1-2; D is uncertain. The ends were cut back, 5 bases at V and 4 bases at J, with 2 bases in the middle. The germline V gene has CDR1 SEHNR and CDR2 FQNEAQ (reference sequence). The CDR3 has 10 residues. The chain's CDR3 is CASSGYGYTF. The CDR3, as DNA: TGTGCCAGCAGCGGCTATGGCTACACCTTC. The whole variable domain, filled in from reference TRBV7-9 and TRBJ1-2, reads DTGVSQNPRHKITKRGQNVTFRCDPISEHNRLYWYRQTLGQGPEFLTYFQNEAQLEKSRLLSDRFSAERPKGSFSTLEIQRTEQGDSAMYLCASSGYGYTFGSGTRLTVV.

Details on this clone: A clone one base away is much larger, so this may be a read error. CDR3 in amino acids: CAGSRTYNQPQHF. The DNA for the CDR3 is TGTGCCGGCAGTCGGACGTACAATCAGCCCCAGCATTTT. This chain links TRBV6-6 with TRBJ1-5; no clear D. CDR1 is MNHNY and CDR2 is SVGAGI in the germline V gene (reference sequence). This CDR3 spans 13 amino acids.

As DNA, the CDR3 is TGTGCCAGCAGCTTAAACCCCGGCCAAGAGACCCAGTACTTC. The encoded protein is CASSLNPGQETQYF. The chain recombines TRBV7-9 with TRBJ2-5; D is unclear. Germline lookup yields CDR1 SEHNR and CDR2 FQNEAQ (reference sequence). Trimming left V 2 bases short and J 1 base short, with 8 bases between. CDR3 length: 14 amino acids.

The gene calls are TRBV11-3 and TRBJ2-2; no reliable D call. This CDR3 has 13 amino acids. Trimming removed 1 base from V and 11 bases from J, with 11 bases in between. Germline values: CDR1 SGHNT, CDR2 YENEEA. CDR3 nucleotide sequence: TGTGCCAGCAGCTTAGGGGTCTCGTACGAGCTGTTTTTT. This codes for CASSLGVSYELFF.

The gene calls are TRBV2 and TRBJ2-1; 15 nucleotides match TRBD2. The ends lost 3 bases at V and 0 bases at J; junction bases unmatched: 9. The CDR3 is 20 amino acids. Germline CDR1 SNHLY, CDR2 FYNNEI. The CDR3 DNA follows: TGTGCCAGCAGTGACTCTAGGACTAGCGGGAGGGGGGTCTCCTACAATGAGCAGTTCTTC. Protein: CASSDSRTSGRGVSYNEQFF.

J is TRBJ2-1 and V is TRBV7-7; 7 bases line up with TRBD1. The CDR3 covers 15 residues. V was clipped by 5 bases and J by 0 bases; unmatched bases: 4. Germline CDR1 SSHAT, CDR2 FNYEAQ (reference sequence). For the CDR3, the DNA is TGTGCCAGCAGCCCAGGGACAGACTCCTACAATGAGCAGTTCTTC. Translated, it gives CASSPGTDSYNEQFF.

The CDR3 nucleotides read TGTGCCAGCAGCCCGGGACAGCTGAATCAGCCCCAGCATTTT. Translating it yields CASSPGQLNQPQHF. The rearrangement links TRBV9 to TRBJ1-5; TRBD1 matches at 7 bases. The CDR3 is 14 residues long. Germline V gives CDR1 SGDLS, CDR2 YYNGEE. V lost 4 bases and J lost 4; bases outside the gene matches: 5.

The CDR3, as DNA: TGTGCCAGCAGTTTAGCGAGACAGCACACTGAAGCTTTCTTT. Its protein product is CASSLARQHTEAFF. The chain joins TRBV28 to TRBJ1-1; D may be TRBD1 (5 bases). Trimming removed 2 bases at V and 3 bases at J, with 10 bases between. Germline CDR1 and CDR2: MDHEN and SYDVKM. This CDR3 spans 14 amino acids.

The DNA of the CDR3 is TGCGCCAGCAGCTTGTCTTCCGCGAACACTGAAGCTTTCTTT. Its translation is CASSLSSANTEAFF. This sequence joins TRBV5-1 and TRBJ1-1; D not certain. The CDR3 contains 14 residues. Trimming stripped 1 base from V and 1 base from J, with 8 bases between. The germline V gene encodes CDR1 SGHRS and CDR2 YFSETQ.

This chain connects TRBV5-5 to TRBJ2-4; 7 bases line up with TRBD2. This CDR3 contains 16 residues. Germline-derived CDR1 and CDR2 are SGHKS and YYEKEE (reference sequence). V was pared by 4 bases and J by 6 bases, with 13 bases of the junction left unmatched. CDR3 in DNA: TGTGCCAGCAGCCTGTCCCTATCTCCGGGAGGAAACATTCAGTACTTC. Translating gives CASSLSLSPGGNIQYF.

The sample holds one count of this clone. The rearrangement uses TRBV27 and TRBJ2-3; D gene ambiguous. Trimming took off 4 bases at V and 2 bases at J, with 13 bases between the two ends. Per germline, CDR1 MNHEY and CDR2 SMNVEV (reference sequence). The CDR3 sequence is 15 residues long. CDR3 protein: CASSSAGSYTDTQYF. The CDR3 DNA is TGTGCCAGCAGTTCGGCTGGCAGTTACACAGATACGCAGTATTTT.

J is TRBJ2-2 and V is TRBV2, with 12 bases fitting TRBD2. There are 17 residues in the CDR3. Germline trimming cut 3 bases from V and 5 bases from J; bases unmatched to any gene: 7. Germline V gives CDR1 SNHLY, CDR2 FYNNEI. CDR3 in amino acids: CASSDQTSGSDTGELFF. The DNA of the CDR3 is TGTGCCAGCAGTGACCAGACTAGCGGGAGTGATACCGGGGAGCTGTTTTTT.

V is TRBV28 and J is TRBJ1-5, with 12 bases lining up with TRBD1. After removal of 5 bases from V and 8 bases from J, the junction contained 10 bases not matched to a gene. The CDR3 has 16 residues. The germline V gene encodes CDR1 MDHEN and CDR2 SYDVKM. The DNA of the CDR3 is TGTGCCAGCAGTACTCCGGGACAGGGGGCGAGGGAGCCCCAGCATTTT. Translating gives CASSTPGQGAREPQHF.

The chain recombines TRBV9 with TRBJ2-2, with 8 bases fitting TRBD2. CDR3 length equals 16 residues. V gave up 4 bases and J gave up 4 bases; unmatched junction bases: 9. Looked up from germline, CDR1 is SGDLS and CDR2 is YYNGEE. In DNA form, the CDR3 reads TGTGCCAGCAGCCCCCGGGTAGCGGGATCCACCGGGGAGCTGTTTTTT. Translated: CASSPRVAGSTGELFF. Looking up the rest from reference TRBV9 and TRBJ2-2 gives the full variable domain: DSGVTQTPKHLITATGQRVTLRCSPRSGDLSVYWYQQSLDQGLQFLIQYYNGEERAKGNILERFSAQQFPDLHSELNLSSLELGDSALYFCASSPRVAGSTGELFFGEGSRLTVL.

In this sample, this clone turned up once. The genes are TRBV28 and TRBJ2-3, with 14 bases matching TRBD2. This CDR3 has 18 amino acids. Germline assignment: CDR1 MDHEN and CDR2 SYDVKM. Trimming took 6 bases from V and 3 from J; bases not matched to a gene: 11. As DNA, the CDR3 is TGTGCCAGCAGAGCCGGGACTAGCGGGAGTGTTTGGACAGATACGCAGTATTTT. Translated, it gives CASRAGTSGSVWTDTQYF.